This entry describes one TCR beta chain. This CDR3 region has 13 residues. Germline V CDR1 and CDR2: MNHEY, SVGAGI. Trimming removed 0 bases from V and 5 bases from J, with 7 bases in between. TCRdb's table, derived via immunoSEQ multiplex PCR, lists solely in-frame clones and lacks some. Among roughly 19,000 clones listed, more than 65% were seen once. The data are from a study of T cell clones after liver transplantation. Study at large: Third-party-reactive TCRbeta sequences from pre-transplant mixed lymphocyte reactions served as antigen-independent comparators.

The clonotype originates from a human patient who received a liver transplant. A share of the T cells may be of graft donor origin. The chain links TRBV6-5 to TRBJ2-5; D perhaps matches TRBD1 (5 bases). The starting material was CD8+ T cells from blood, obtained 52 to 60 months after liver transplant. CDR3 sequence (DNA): TGTGCCAGCAGTTACTCAGGGGTTGAGACCCAGTACTTC. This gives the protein CASSYSGVETQYF.